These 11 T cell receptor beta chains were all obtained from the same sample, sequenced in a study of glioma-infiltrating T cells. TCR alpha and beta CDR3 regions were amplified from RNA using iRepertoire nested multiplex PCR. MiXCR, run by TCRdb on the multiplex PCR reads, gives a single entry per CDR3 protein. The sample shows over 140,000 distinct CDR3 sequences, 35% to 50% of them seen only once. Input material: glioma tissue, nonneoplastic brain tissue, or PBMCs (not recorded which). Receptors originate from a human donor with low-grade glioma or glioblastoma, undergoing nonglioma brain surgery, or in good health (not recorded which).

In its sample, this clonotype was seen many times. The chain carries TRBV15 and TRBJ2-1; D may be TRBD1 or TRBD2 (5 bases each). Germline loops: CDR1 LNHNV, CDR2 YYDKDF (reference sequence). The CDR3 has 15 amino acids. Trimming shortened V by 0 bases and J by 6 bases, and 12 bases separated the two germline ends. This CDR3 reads CATSRDHGAGNEQFF. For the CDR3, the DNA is TGTGCCACCAGCAGAGATCACGGGGCGGGCAATGAGCAGTTCTTC.

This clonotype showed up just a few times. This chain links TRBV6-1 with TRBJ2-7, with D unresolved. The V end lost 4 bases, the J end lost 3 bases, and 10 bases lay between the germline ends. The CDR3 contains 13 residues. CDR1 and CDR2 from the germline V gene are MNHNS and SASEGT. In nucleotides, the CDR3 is TGTGCCAGCAGTGGTCAGGATCACTACGAGCAGTACTTC. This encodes CASSGQDHYEQYF.

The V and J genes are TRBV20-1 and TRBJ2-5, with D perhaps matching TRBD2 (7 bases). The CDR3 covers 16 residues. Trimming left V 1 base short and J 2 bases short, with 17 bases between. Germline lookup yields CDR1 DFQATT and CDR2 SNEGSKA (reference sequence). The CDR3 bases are TGCAGTGCTAGAGGGGGGCCGGGAGCGGGACAAGAGACCCAGTACTTC. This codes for CSARGGPGAGQETQYF.

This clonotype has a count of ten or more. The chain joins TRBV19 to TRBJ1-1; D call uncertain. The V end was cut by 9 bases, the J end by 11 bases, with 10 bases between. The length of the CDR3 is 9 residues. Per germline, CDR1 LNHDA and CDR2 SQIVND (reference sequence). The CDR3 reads CASGYEAFF. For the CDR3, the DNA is TGTGCCAGCGGCTATGAGGCTTTCTTT.

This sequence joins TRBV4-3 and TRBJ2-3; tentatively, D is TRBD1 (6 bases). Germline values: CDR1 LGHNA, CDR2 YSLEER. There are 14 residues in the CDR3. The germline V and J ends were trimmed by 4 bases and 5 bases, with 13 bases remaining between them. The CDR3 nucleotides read TGCGCCAGCAGCCCCGGACAAGGGGGAGATACGCAGTATTTT. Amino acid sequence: CASSPGQGGDTQYF.

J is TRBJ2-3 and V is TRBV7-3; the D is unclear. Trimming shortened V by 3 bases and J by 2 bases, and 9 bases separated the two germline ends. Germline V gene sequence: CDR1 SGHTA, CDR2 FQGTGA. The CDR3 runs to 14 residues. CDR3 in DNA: TGTGCCAGCAGCTTCTCTGGCCTCACAGATACGCAGTATTTT. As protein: CASSFSGLTDTQYF.

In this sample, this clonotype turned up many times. CDR3 DNA sequence: TGTGCCAGCAGTTACCAATCAGAGAACACTGAAGCTTTCTTT. Amino acids: CASSYQSENTEAFF. This rearrangement joins TRBV6-6 to TRBJ1-1; D is uncertain. The CDR3 spans 14 residues. Trimming took 2 bases from V and 1 from J, leaving 8 bases between them. The germline V gene encodes CDR1 MNHNY and CDR2 SVGAGI (reference sequence).

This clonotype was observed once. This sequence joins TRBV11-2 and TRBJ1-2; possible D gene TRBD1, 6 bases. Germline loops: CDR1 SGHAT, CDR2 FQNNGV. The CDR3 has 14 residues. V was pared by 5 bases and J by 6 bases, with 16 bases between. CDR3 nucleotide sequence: TGTGCCAGCAGCAAGCCCAGGGGTTTGAATGGCTACACCTTC. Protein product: CASSKPRGLNGYTF.

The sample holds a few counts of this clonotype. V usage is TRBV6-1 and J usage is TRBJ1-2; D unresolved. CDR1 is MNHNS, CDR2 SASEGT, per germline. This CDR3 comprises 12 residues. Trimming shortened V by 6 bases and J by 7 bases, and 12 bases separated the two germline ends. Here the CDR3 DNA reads TGTGCCAGCAGGACTGACTTTGTTGGCTACACCTTC. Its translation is CASRTDFVGYTF.

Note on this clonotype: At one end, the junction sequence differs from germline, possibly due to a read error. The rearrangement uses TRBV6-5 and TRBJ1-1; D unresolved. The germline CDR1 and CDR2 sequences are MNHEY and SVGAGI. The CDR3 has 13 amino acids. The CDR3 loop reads CASSYSMGTEALF. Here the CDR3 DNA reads TGTGCCAGCAGTTACTCGATGGGCACTGAAGCTCTCTTT.

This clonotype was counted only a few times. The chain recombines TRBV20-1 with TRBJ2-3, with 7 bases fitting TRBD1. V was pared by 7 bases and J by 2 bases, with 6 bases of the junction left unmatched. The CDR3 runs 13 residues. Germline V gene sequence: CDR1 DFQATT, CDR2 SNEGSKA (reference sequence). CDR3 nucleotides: TGCAGTGAGAGGGGACAGATCACAGATACGCAGTATTTT. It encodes CSERGQITDTQYF.